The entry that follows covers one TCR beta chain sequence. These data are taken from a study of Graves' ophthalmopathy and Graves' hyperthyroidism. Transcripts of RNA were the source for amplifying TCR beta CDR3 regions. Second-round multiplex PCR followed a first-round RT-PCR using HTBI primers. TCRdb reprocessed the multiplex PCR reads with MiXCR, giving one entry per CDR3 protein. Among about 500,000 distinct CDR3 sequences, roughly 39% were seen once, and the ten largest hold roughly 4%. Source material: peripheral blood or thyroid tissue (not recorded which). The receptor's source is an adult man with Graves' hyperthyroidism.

CDR3 amino acids: CASSEFSRGPSTGELFF. DNA of the CDR3: TGTGCCAGCAGTGAATTCTCTAGGGGACCCTCCACCGGGGAGCTGTTTTTT. The chain carries TRBV2 and TRBJ2-2, with D perhaps assigned TRBD1 or TRBD2 (5 bases each). The V end was cut by 2 bases, the J end by 4 bases, with 17 bases between. This CDR3 is built from 17 residues. Germline CDR1 SNHLY, CDR2 FYNNEI.